This T cell receptor (beta chain) originates from a study of OX40 agonist ivuxolimab in advanced cancers. Study-level information: Dosing consisted of intravenous ivuxolimab at 0.01 to 10 mg/kg every 2 weeks. Earlier anti-PD-1, anti-PD-L1 or anti-CTLA-4 therapy was permitted; about 39% had received some.

Measured with immunoSEQ multiplex PCR; TCRdb has only the in-frame clones, and not every one. The sample carries under 85,000 clones, about nine tenths recorded once. The CDR3 has 15 residues. Losses at the gene ends were 1 base for V and 1 base for J; bases not matched to a gene: 0. CDR1 SSHAT and CDR2 FNYEAQ come from the germline V gene (reference sequence). This clone has just one count. The TCR sequence derives from an adult with an advanced solid tumor such as melanoma, head and neck, liver or kidney cancer. This chain joins TRBV7-7 and TRBJ2-5, with TRBD2 identical over 10 bases. Sequencing used CD4+ or CD8+ T cells sorted from blood, obtained in a trial of the OX40 agonist ivuxolimab. The CDR3 protein is CASSLGTSGQETQYF. The DNA for the CDR3 is TGTGCCAGCAGCTTAGGGACTAGCGGCCAAGAGACCCAGTACTTC.